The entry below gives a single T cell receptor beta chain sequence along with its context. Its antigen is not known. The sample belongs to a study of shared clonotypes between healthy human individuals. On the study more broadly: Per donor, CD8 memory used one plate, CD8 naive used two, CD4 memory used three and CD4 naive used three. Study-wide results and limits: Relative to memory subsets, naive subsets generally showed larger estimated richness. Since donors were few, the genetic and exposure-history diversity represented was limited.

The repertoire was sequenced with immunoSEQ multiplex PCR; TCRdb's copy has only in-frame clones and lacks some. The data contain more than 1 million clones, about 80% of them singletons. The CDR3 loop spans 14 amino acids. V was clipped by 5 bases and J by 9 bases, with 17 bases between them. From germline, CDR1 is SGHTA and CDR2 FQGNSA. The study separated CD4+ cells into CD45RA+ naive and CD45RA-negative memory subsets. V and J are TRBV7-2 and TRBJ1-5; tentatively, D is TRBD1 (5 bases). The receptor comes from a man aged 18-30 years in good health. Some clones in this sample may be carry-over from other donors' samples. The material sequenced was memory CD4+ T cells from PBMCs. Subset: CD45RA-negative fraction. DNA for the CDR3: TGTGCCAGCAGCCTTAGCCCAGGGTTGGGGCCCCAGCATTTT. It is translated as CASSLSPGLGPQHF.